These T cell receptor beta chains were read from a single sample in a study of CD8 T cells in ankylosing spondylitis. TCRdb reprocessed the 5' RACE reads via MiXCR and lists one record per CDR3 protein. This sample carries 300,000 to 400,000 distinct CDR3 sequences, 20% to 25% of them seen once, and the ten largest clones take less than 15%. The sequencing sample was made of blood, either unsorted or a sorted T cell fraction (not recorded which). Source of these receptors: a male donor with ankylosing spondylitis or in good health (not recorded which). The CDR3 runs from the conserved cysteine through the conserved F or W. A D gene is named only where the DNA matches it firmly. The listing skips clone size in some rows; elsewhere it reads once, few, many or a size class.

V gene	D gene	clone size	J gene	CDR3 DNA	CDR3 protein
TRBV27	.	.	TRBJ1-2	TGTGCCAGCGGAACAGGATCTAACTATGGCTACACCTTC	CASGTGSNYGYTF
TRBV12-3/TRBV12-4	.	few	TRBJ1-5	TGTGCCAGCACTCAGGGGATGGAGCCCCAGCATTTT	CASTQGMEPQHF
TRBV7-9	.	.	TRBJ2-7	TGTGCCAGCAGCTTAGTGGGGCGGGGCGGCAGAACCTACGAGCAGTACTTC	CASSLVGRGGRTYEQYF
TRBV12-3/TRBV12-4	.	.	TRBJ2-1	TGTGCCAGCAGTTTACAGGGTGAGCAGTTCTTC	CASSLQGEQFF
TRBV7-9	TRBD2	.	TRBJ2-3	TGTGCCAGCAGCTTAGCGGGGGGGGTTCCAGATACGCAGTATTTT	CASSLAGGVPDTQYF
TRBV5-5	TRBD1	once	TRBJ2-7	TGTGCCAGCAGCGGCCCGGGACAGGGGGCTTACGAGCAGTACTTC	CASSGPGQGAYEQYF
TRBV12-3/TRBV12-4	.	many	TRBJ2-1	TGTGCCAGCAGCTGGGTCCTCAAACAGGGTGAGCAGTTCTTC	CASSWVLKQGEQFF
TRBV15	.	.	TRBJ2-2	TGTGCCACCAGCTCCCCCCTAGGAGACTACTACACCGGGGAGCTGTTTTTT	CATSSPLGDYYTGELFF
TRBV27	.	many	TRBJ2-7	TGTGCCAGCAGTTTTTTGGGTGGCGAGCAGTACTTC	CASSFLGGEQYF
TRBV4-1	TRBD2	few	TRBJ2-3	TGCGCCAGCAGCCAAGACGGGGGGGCCCTGGATACGCAGTATTTT	CASSQDGGALDTQYF
TRBV7-9	.	.	TRBJ1-2	TGTGCCAGCAGCTCCGGGACATCAGGAAACTATGGCTACACCTTC	CASSSGTSGNYGYTF
TRBV20-1	TRBD1	many	TRBJ2-7	TGCAGTGCTAGTAGGGACAGGGGGCCATACGAGCAGTACTTC	CSASRDRGPYEQYF
TRBV6-1	.	.	TRBJ2-7	TGTGCCAGCAGCCCCGGGGTAATCCCAGAGGGCTACGAGCAGTACTTC	CASSPGVIPEGYEQYF
TRBV20-1	.	few	TRBJ1-1	TGCAGTGCTAGAGCCCCCCAATTCATGAACACTGAAGCTTTCTTT	CSARAPQFMNTEAFF